This T cell receptor (beta chain) emerged from a study of blood T cell repertoires in COVID-19. As for the study in general: The United States, Italy and Spain supplied acute and convalescent COVID-19 samples. PBMCs, B-cell-depleted T cells, or T cells were the source of the cDNA or gDNA that made up the material.

Germline V gene sequence: CDR1 SNHLY, CDR2 FYNNEI. Trimming at V came to 6 bases and at J to 0 bases, leaving 2 bases not matched to a gene. This CDR3 region has 14 residues. Authors' analysis steps: It was from reference gene primer amplification that nucleated cell counts were estimated. Data came from immunoSEQ multiplex PCR; TCRdb stores just in-frame clones and leaves some out. V, J and clone size are those of that table, while D and trimming were read from the DNA. Of around 160,000 clones in the sample, approximately 80% were seen once. The TCR was taken from a human donor in a cohort sampled during active COVID-19. Material: peripheral blood. This sequence joins TRBV2 and TRBJ1-1; the match to TRBD1 covers 9 bases. CDR3 nucleotides: TGTGCCAGCAGGGGGGACAGGGTGAACACTGAAGCTTTCTTT. Protein: CASRGDRVNTEAFF.